This T cell receptor (beta chain) was obtained from a study of cytomegalovirus exposure and HLA in healthy donors. Points from the study as a whole: Investigators reported under 200 TCR beta chains as tied to cytomegalovirus.

60 Vbeta and 13 Jbeta primers were used in PCR. Method: immunoSEQ multiplex PCR; TCRdb's copy keeps in-frame clones and lacks some. Of roughly 150,000 clones in the sample, roughly 68% were seen once. Deletions cut 4 bases from V and 5 bases from J, with 12 bases between. Germline V CDR1 and CDR2: SGHRS, YFSETQ. CDR3 length: 13 residues. About this clone itself: The target antigen is unknown.

The clonotype was recovered from a man aged 25-45 years in good health and CMV-seropositive. The chain couples TRBV5-1 to TRBJ1-1; a possible D gene is TRBD1 (6 bases). The sample consisted of PBMCs. CDR3 residues: CASSAQGRTEAFF. The CDR3 nucleotides are TGCGCCAGCAGCGCACAGGGTCGAACTGAAGCTTTCTTT.